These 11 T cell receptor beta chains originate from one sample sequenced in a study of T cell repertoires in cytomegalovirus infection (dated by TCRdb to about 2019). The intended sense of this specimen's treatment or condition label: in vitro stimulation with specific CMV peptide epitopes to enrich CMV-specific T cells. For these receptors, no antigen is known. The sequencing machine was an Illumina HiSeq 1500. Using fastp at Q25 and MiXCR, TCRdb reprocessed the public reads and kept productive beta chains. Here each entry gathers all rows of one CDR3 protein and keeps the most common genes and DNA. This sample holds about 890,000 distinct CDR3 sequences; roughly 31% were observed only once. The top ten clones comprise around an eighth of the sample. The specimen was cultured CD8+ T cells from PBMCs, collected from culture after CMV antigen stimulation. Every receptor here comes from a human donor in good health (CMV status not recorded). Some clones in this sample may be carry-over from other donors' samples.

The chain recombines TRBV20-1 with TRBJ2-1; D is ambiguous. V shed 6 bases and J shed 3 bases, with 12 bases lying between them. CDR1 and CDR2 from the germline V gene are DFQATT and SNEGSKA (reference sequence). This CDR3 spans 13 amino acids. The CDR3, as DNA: TGCAGTGCACGAGACGGTAACTACAATGAGCAGTTCTTC. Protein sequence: CSARDGNYNEQFF.

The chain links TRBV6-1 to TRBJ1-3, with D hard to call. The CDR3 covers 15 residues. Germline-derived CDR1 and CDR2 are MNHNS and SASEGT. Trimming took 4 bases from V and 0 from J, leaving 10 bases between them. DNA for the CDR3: TGTGCCAGCAGTGGGCGAGGAAGCTCTGGAAACACCATATATTTT. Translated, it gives CASSGRGSSGNTIYF.

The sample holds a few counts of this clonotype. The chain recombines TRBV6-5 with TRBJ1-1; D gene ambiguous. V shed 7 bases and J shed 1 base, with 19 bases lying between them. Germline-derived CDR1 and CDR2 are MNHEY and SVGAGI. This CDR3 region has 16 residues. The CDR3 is CASNTGPQRRNTEAFF. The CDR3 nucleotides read TGTGCCAGCAACACCGGGCCGCAAAGGAGGAACACTGAAGCTTTCTTT.

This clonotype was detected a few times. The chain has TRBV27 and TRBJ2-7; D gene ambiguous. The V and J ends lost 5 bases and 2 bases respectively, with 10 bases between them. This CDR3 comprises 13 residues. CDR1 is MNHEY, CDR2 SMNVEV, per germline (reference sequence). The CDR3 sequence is CASSQGPPYEQYF. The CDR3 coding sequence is TGTGCCAGCAGTCAAGGGCCCCCCTACGAGCAGTACTTC.

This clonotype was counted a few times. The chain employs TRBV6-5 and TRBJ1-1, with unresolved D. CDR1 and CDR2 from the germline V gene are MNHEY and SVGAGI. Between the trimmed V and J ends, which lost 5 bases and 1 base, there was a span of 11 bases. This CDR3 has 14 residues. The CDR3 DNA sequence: TGTGCCAGCAGTCAAGATCACACGAACACTGAAGCTTTCTTT. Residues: CASSQDHTNTEAFF.

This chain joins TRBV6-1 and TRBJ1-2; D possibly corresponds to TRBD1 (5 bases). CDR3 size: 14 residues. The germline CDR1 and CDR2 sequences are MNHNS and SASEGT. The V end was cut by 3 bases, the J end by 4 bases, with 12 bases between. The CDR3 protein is CASSEGRAFYGYTF. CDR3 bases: TGTGCCAGCAGTGAGGGCAGGGCCTTCTATGGCTACACCTTC.

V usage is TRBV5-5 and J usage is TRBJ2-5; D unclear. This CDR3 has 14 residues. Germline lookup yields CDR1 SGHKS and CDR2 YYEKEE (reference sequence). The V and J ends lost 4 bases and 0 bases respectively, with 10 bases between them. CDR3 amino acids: CASSPAMYQETQYF. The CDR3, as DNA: TGTGCCAGCAGCCCTGCGATGTACCAAGAGACCCAGTACTTC.

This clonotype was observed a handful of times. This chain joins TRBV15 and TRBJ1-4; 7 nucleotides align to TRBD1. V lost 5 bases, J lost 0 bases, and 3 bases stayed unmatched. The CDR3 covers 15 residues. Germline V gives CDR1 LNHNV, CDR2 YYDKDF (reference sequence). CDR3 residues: CATSGGQSTNEKLFF. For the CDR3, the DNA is TGTGCCACCAGCGGGGGACAGTCAACTAATGAAAAACTGTTTTTT.

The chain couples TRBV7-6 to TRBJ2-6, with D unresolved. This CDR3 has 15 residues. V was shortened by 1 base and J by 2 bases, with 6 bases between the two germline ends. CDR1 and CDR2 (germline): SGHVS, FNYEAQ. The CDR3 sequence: CASSLGWAGANVLTF. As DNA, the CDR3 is TGTGCCAGCAGCTTAGGGTGGGCTGGGGCCAACGTCCTGACTTTC. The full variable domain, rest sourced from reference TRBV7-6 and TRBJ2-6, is GAGVSQSPRYKVTKRGQDVALRCDPISGHVSLYWYRQALGQGPEFLTYFNYEAQQDKSGLPNDRFSAERPEGSISTLTIQRTEQRDSAMYRCASSLGWAGANVLTFGAGSRLTVL.

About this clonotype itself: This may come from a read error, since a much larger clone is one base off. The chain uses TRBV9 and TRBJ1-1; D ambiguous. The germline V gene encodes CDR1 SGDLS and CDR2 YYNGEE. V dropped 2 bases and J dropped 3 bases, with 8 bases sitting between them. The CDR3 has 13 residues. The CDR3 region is CASSVTEDTEAFF. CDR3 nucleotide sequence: TGTGCCAGCAGCGTTACAGAGGACACTGAAGCTTTCTTT. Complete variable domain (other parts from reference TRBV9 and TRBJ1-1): DSGVTQTPKHLITATGQRVTLRCSPRSGDLSVYWYQQSLDQGLQFLIQYYNGEERAKGNILERFSAQQFPDLHSELNLSSLELGDSALYFCASSVTEDTEAFFGQGTRLTVV.

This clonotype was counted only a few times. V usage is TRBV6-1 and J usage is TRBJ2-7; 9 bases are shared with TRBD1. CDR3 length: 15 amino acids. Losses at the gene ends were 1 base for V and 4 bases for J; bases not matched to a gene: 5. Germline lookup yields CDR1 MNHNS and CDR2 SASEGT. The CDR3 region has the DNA TGTGCCAGCAGTGAAGTAGGGACAGGGAGGTACGAGCAGTACGTC. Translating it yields CASSEVGTGRYEQYV.